The 9 T cell receptor beta chains given below trace back to one sample, sequenced in a study of blood T cell repertoires in COVID-19. Method: immunoSEQ multiplex PCR; TCRdb's copy keeps in-frame clones and lacks some. This sample carries roughly 100,000 clones, over 75% of them seen once, and the ten largest clones take 5.1%. The material sequenced was peripheral blood. Receptors were obtained from a man over 45 with acute or convalescent COVID-19.

The chain has TRBV29-1 and TRBJ2-2; TRBD1 aligns across 8 bases. Per the germline V gene, CDR1 is SQVTM and CDR2 is ANQGSEA. The V gene end was trimmed by 1 base and the J gene end by 4 bases; junction bases not matched to a gene: 11. The CDR3 sequence is 17 residues long. Written as DNA, the CDR3 is TGCAGCGTTGAAGCCCGGGCGGCAGGGGGCGTCACCGGGGAGCTGTTTTTT. It codes for CSVEARAAGGVTGELFF.

The rearrangement links TRBV24-1 to TRBJ2-7; 7 nucleotides align to TRBD1. With V trimmed by 2 bases and J by 5 bases, 2 bases remained unmatched. The CDR3 length is 13 residues. The germline CDR1 and CDR2 sequences are KGHDR and SFDVKD. CDR3 amino acids: CATSDSDRNEQYF. Here the CDR3 DNA reads TGTGCCACCAGTGATTCGGACAGGAACGAGCAGTACTTC.

The chain is built from TRBV11-1 and TRBJ1-2, with 7 bases aligning to TRBD1. Germline V gene data show CDR1 as SGHAT and CDR2 as FQDESV (reference sequence). The CDR3 loop spans 15 amino acids. The J segment lost 4 bases and the V segment lost 4 bases, leaving 9 bases of the junction unmatched. The CDR3 DNA is TGTGCCAGCAGCTCCTCGACAGGGTCGAGCTATGGCTACACCTTC. It yields the protein CASSSSTGSSYGYTF.

The chain combines TRBV6-1 with TRBJ2-7, with D tentatively TRBD2 (5 bases). Germline V lookup: CDR1 MNHNS, CDR2 SASEGT. This CDR3 contains 15 residues. V lost 1 base, J lost 1 base, and 11 bases lay in between. The CDR3 DNA is TGTGCCAGCAGTGAAGTAGGGCAGCGGTCCTACGAGCAGTACTTC. As protein: CASSEVGQRSYEQYF.

The genes are TRBV30 and TRBJ1-2; maybe TRBD1 (5 bases). Germline V gene sequence: CDR1 GTSNPN, CDR2 SVGIG (reference sequence). The CDR3 has 11 residues. V shed 8 bases and J shed 2 bases, with 9 bases lying between them. The CDR3 DNA reads TGTGCCCAGACAGACAACTATGGCTACACCTTC. Protein sequence: CAQTDNYGYTF.

The CDR3 loop reads CASSQETGSNQPQHF. Written as DNA, the CDR3 is TGCGCCAGCAGCCAAGAAACAGGGAGCAATCAGCCCCAGCATTTT. This rearrangement joins TRBV4-3 to TRBJ1-5; D perhaps matches TRBD1 (6 bases). Germline assignment: CDR1 LGHNA and CDR2 YSLEER. This CDR3 comprises 15 residues. V was cut by 0 bases and J by 1 base, with 7 bases left in between.

Concerning this clone: This sample includes further DNA sequences coding for the same CDR3. The chain uses TRBV11-2 and TRBJ2-7; 8 bases match TRBD1. CDR3 length equals 14 residues. From germline, CDR1 is SGHAT and CDR2 FQNNGV. V lost 3 bases, J lost 3 bases, and 4 bases stayed unmatched. The CDR3 sequence: CASSFGTGDYEQYF. The CDR3 DNA reads TGTGCCAGCAGCTTCGGGACAGGTGACTACGAGCAGTACTTC. Complete variable domain (other parts from reference TRBV11-2 and TRBJ2-7): EAGVAQSPRYKIIEKRQSVAFWCNPISGHATLYWYQQILGQGPKLLIQFQNNGVVDDSQLPKDRFSAERLKGVDSTLKIQPAKLEDSAVYLCASSFGTGDYEQYFGPGTRLTVT.

The chain is built from TRBV5-6 and TRBJ2-1, with D possibly TRBD2 on 7 matching bases. Germline lookup yields CDR1 SGHDT and CDR2 YYEEEE. The CDR3 extends over 16 amino acids. Trimming took off 4 bases at V and 8 bases at J, with 22 bases between the two ends. DNA for the CDR3: TGTGCCAGCAGCGGCCTTCGGGGGGCCCCCTGGGATGAGCAGTTCTTC. This encodes CASSGLRGAPWDEQFF.

V is TRBV5-4 and J is TRBJ2-2, with 10 bases matching TRBD2. Germline V CDR1 and CDR2: SGHNT, YYREEE (reference sequence). With V trimmed by 0 bases and J by 4 bases, 9 bases remained unmatched. The CDR3 totals 18 residues. The CDR3 here is CASSLGPSGRASTGELFF. For the CDR3, the DNA is TGTGCCAGCAGCTTGGGTCCCAGCGGGAGGGCCTCCACCGGGGAGCTGTTTTTT. Full variable domain (outside the CDR3, taken from reference TRBV5-4 and TRBJ2-2): ETGVTQSPTHLIKTRGQQVTLRCSSQSGHNTVSWYQQALGQGPQFIFQYYREEENGRGNFPPRFSGLQFPNYSSELNVNALELDDSALYLCASSLGPSGRASTGELFFGEGSRLTVL.